This TCR beta chain was found in a study of blood T cells in healthy people across ages. This clonotype was recorded a few times. No antigen is known for it. Findings and limits, study-wide: A roughly linear fall in TCR beta diversity per million T cells was seen with increasing age.

Germline V CDR1 and CDR2: DFQATT, SNEGSKA (reference sequence). This CDR3 has 16 amino acids. The V and J ends lost 0 bases and 6 bases, in that order; junction bases with no gene match: 8. It was with a sample-barcoded 5' primer and a J-beta primer mix that a second PCR of about 7 to 12 cycles was run. One entry per CDR3 protein results from TCRdb running MiXCR on the 5' RACE reads. In the table there are roughly 500,000 distinct CDR3 sequences, nearly 25% of which are singletons. In addition, the sample was reused for a study of T cells of mothers and their children.

The rearrangement uses TRBV20-1 and TRBJ1-5, with TRBD1 matching over 10 bases. Sequencing was done on a sample of blood. This receptor was identified in a boy younger than 18 in good health. In DNA, the CDR3 is TGCAGTGCTAGAGATCCGGGGACAGGGGTCCGTCAGCCCCAGCATTTT. Amino acid sequence: CSARDPGTGVRQPQHF.